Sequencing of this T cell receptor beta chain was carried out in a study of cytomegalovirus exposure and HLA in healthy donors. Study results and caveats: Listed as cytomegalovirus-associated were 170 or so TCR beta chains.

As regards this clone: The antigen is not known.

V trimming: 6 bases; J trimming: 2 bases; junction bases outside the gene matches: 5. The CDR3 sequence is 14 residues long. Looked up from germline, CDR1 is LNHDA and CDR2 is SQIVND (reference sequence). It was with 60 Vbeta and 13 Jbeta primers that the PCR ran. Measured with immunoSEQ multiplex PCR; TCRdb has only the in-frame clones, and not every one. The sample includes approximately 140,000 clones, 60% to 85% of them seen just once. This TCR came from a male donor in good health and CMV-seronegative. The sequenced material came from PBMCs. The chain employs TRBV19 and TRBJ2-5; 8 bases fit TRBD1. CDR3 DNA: TGTGCCAGTAGCAACCAGGGGGCTCAAGAGACCCAGTACTTC. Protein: CASSNQGAQETQYF.